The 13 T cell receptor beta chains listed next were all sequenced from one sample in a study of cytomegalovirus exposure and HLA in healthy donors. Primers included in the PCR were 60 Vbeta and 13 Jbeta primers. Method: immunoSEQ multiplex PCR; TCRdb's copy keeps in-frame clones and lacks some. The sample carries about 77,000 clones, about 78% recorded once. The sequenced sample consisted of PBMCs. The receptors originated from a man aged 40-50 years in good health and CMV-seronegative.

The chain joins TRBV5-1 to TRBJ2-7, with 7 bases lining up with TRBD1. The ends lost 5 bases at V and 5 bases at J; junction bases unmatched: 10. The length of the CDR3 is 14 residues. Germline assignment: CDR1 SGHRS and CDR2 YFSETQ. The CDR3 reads CASSQPGGINEQYF. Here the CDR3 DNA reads TGCGCCAGCAGTCAACCAGGGGGAATCAACGAGCAGTACTTC.

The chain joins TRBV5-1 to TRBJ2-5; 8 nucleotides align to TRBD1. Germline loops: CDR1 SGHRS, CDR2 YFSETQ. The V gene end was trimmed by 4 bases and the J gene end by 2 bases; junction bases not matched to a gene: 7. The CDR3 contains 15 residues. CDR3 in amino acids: CASSNSGTGQETQYF. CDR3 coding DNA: TGCGCCAGCAGCAATTCCGGGACAGGACAAGAGACCCAGTACTTC. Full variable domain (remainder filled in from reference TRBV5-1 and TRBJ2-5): KAGVTQTPRYLIKTRGQQVTLSCSPISGHRSVSWYQQTPGQGLQFLFEYFSETQRNKGNFPGRFSGRQFSNSRSEMNVSTLELGDSALYLCASSNSGTGQETQYFGPGTRLLVL.

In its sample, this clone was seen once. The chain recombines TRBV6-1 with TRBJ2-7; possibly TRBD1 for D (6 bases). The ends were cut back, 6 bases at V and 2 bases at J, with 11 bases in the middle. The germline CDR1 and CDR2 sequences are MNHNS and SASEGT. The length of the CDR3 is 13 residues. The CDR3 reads CASRPRDTYEQYF. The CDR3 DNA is TGTGCCAGCAGACCCCGGGACACCTACGAGCAGTACTTC.

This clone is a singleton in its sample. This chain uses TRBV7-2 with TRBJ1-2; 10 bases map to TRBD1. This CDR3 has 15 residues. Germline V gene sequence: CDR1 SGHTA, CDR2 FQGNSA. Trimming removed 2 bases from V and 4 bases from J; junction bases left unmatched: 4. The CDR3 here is CASSLRQGAIYGYTF. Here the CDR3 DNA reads TGTGCCAGCAGCTTACGACAGGGGGCCATCTATGGCTACACCTTC.

This CDR3 is CASSLFVLPGLAAYNEQFF. In DNA form, the CDR3 reads TGTGCCAGCAGCTTATTCGTCCTGCCGGGGCTAGCGGCCTACAATGAGCAGTTCTTC. V is TRBV13 and J is TRBJ2-1, with 7 nucleotides matching TRBD2. Germline assignment: CDR1 PRHDT and CDR2 FYEKMQ (reference sequence). The CDR3 contains 19 residues. V was clipped by 2 bases and J by 2 bases; unmatched bases: 15.

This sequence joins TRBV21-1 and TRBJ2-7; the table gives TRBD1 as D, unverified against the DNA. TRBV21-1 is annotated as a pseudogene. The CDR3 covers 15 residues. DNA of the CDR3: TGTGCCAGCAGCAAACACGGGACAACCTCCTACGAGCAGTACTTC. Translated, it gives CASSKHGTTSYEQYF.

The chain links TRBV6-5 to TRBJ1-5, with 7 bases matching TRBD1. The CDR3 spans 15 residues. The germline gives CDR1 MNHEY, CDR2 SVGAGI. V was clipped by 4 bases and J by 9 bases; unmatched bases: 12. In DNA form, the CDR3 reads TGTGCCAGCAGTTCTTCAGGGGGGTCTGGGGTGCCCCAGCATTTT. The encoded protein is CASSSSGGSGVPQHF.

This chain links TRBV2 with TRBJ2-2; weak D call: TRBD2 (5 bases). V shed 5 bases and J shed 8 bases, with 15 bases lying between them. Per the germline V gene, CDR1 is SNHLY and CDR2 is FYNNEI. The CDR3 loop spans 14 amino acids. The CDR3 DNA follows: TGTGCCAGCAGTTATCGGACTCGAAGGGGGGAGCTGTTTTTT. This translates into CASSYRTRRGELFF.

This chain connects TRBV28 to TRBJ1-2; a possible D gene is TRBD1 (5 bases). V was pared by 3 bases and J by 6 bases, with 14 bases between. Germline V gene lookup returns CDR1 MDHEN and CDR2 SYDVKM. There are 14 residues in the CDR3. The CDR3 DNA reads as TGTGCCAGCAGTTTCCTGGGCAGGGTGGATGGCTACACCTTC. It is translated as CASSFLGRVDGYTF.

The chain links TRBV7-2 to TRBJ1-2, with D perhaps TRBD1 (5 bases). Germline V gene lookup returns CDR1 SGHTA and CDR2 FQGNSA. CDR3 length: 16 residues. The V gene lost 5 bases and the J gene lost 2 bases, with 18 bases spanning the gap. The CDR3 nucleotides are TGTGCCAGCAGCCCCCAAAGGGAGGGGTCCAACTATGGCTACACCTTC. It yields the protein CASSPQREGSNYGYTF.

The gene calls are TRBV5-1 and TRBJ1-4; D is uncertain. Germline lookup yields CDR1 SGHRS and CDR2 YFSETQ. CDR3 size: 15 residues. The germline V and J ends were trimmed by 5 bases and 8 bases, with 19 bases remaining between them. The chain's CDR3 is CASSTHISGSEKLFF. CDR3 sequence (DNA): TGCGCCAGCAGTACCCATATCTCAGGATCCGAAAAACTGTTTTTT.

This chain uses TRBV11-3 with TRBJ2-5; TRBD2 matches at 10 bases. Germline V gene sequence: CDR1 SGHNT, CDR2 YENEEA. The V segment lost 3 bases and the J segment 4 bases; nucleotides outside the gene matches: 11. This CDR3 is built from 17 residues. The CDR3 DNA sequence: TGTGCCAGCAGCTTCACGCTAGCGGGAGATTATGCAGAGACCCAGTACTTC. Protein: CASSFTLAGDYAETQYF.

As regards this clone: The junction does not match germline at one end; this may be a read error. The CDR3 DNA follows: TGTGCCAGTAGGACTTTTGACAGGGGCTGGGTCTTC. It yields the protein CASRTFDRGWVF. V and J are TRBV19 and TRBJ2-1, with 8 nucleotides matching TRBD1. This CDR3 is built from 12 residues. Per the germline V gene, CDR1 is LNHDA and CDR2 is SQIVND (reference sequence).